A single sample is the source of the 19 T cell receptor beta chains below, sequenced in a study of OX40 agonist ivuxolimab in advanced cancers. Profiling relied on immunoSEQ multiplex PCR, and the TCRdb table lists in-frame clones only, not all of them. The table lists 55,000 to 70,000 clones, 75% to 90% of them singletons, with 1.2% in the top ten. This specimen consisted of CD4+ or CD8+ T cells sorted from blood, obtained in a trial of the OX40 agonist ivuxolimab. These receptors came from an adult with an advanced solid tumor such as melanoma, head and neck, liver or kidney cancer.

The V and J genes are TRBV27 and TRBJ1-1; 7 bases are shared with TRBD1. The CDR3 length is 13 residues. After removal of 6 bases from V and 4 bases from J, the junction contained 5 bases not matched to a gene. Germline V gene sequence: CDR1 MNHEY, CDR2 SMNVEV (reference sequence). CDR3 bases: TGTGCCAGCAGAAGGGGGCCACGCACTGAAGCTTTCTTT. Protein product: CASRRGPRTEAFF.

V gene TRBV11-2 combines with J gene TRBJ1-1, with a tentative D call TRBD1 (6 bases). From germline, CDR1 is SGHAT and CDR2 FQNNGV. V lost 4 bases to trimming and J lost 10 bases, with 13 bases between them. The CDR3 covers 12 residues. This CDR3 reads CASSSDQGIAFF. As DNA, the CDR3 is TGTGCCAGCAGCTCAGACCAGGGGATAGCTTTCTTT.

The CDR3 DNA is TGTGCTAGTGGTTTGCCCCCCAACAGGTATAACAATCAGCCCCAGCATTTT. It codes for CASGLPPNRYNNQPQHF. The J gene is TRBJ1-5, the V gene TRBV12-5, with D possibly matching TRBD1 (5 bases). The CDR3 spans 17 residues. CDR1 is LGHNT and CDR2 is FRNRAP in the germline V gene. Trimming pared 2 bases from V and 3 bases from J, leaving 17 bases between.

The table lists this clone with a few counts. V is TRBV5-4 and J is TRBJ1-4; D may be TRBD1 (6 bases). The V end was cut by 3 bases, the J end by 5 bases, with 14 bases between. The CDR3 runs 15 residues. Per the germline V gene, CDR1 is SGHNT and CDR2 is YYREEE (reference sequence). In nucleotides, the CDR3 is TGTGCCAGCAGCTCCTACGGACAGAGAAATGAAAAACTGTTTTTT. The encoded protein is CASSSYGQRNEKLFF.

The rearrangement joins TRBV5-4 to TRBJ2-1; 13 positions match TRBD2. Germline-derived CDR1 and CDR2 are SGHNT and YYREEE (reference sequence). V gave up 4 bases and J gave up 5 bases; unmatched junction bases: 3. CDR3 size: 15 residues. DNA for the CDR3: TGTGCCAGCAGCCCACTAGCGGGGGGGGACAATGAGCAGTTCTTC. Translation gives CASSPLAGGDNEQFF.

The chain links TRBV4-3 to TRBJ2-2; D is undetermined. The CDR3 is made up of 15 amino acids. V was clipped by 1 base and J by 4 bases, with 10 bases between them. Per germline, CDR1 LGHNA and CDR2 YSLEER. CDR3 amino acids: CASSQGARSTGELFF. CDR3 sequence (DNA): TGCGCCAGCAGCCAAGGGGCTCGGAGCACCGGGGAGCTGTTTTTT.

CDR3 region: CASSLGQLAKNIQYF. The DNA of the CDR3 is TGTGCCAGCAGCTTGGGCCAACTAGCCAAAAACATTCAGTACTTC. V usage is TRBV5-8 and J usage is TRBJ2-4, with no clear D. In germline, CDR1 is SGHTS, CDR2 YDEGEE. Trimming removed 0 bases at V and 0 bases at J, with 7 bases between. The CDR3 sequence is 15 residues long.

This clone has just one count. CDR3 bases: TGTGCCAGCAGCTTTCCGACCAACACTGAAGCTTTCTTT. This gives the protein CASSFPTNTEAFF. This chain links TRBV5-4 with TRBJ1-1; D gene uncertain. Germline V gene lookup returns CDR1 SGHNT and CDR2 YYREEE (reference sequence). The CDR3 runs 13 residues. V lost 2 bases to trimming and J lost 2 bases, with 7 bases between them.

The chain uses TRBV2 and TRBJ2-6, with D perhaps TRBD2 (6 bases). The germline CDR1 and CDR2 sequences are SNHLY and FYNNEI. V lost 8 bases and J lost 12, with 17 bases in between. The CDR3 is 13 amino acids. In nucleotides, the CDR3 is TGTGCCAGCCCTACGGACCCCGGGAGCGTCCTGACTTTC. It codes for CASPTDPGSVLTF. The full variable domain, its missing parts supplied by reference TRBV2 and TRBJ2-6, is EPEVTQTPSHQVTQMGQEVILRCVPISNHLYFYWYRQILGQKVEFLVSFYNNEISEKSEIFDDQFSVERPDGSNFTLKIRSTKLEDSAMYFCASPTDPGSVLTFGAGSRLTVL.

Only one count was recorded for this clone. This chain links TRBV7-3 with TRBJ1-4; D might be TRBD1 (5 bases). The CDR3 totals 15 residues. Germline V gene data show CDR1 as SGHTA and CDR2 as FQGTGA. V shed 4 bases and J shed 7 bases, with 16 bases lying between them. In DNA, the CDR3 is TGTGCCAGCAGCTACCCGATGGGGGAAAGTGAAAAACTGTTTTTT. It yields the protein CASSYPMGESEKLFF.

This sequence joins TRBV6-5 and TRBJ2-5, with a tentative D call TRBD1 (6 bases). Trimming took off 0 bases at V and 11 bases at J, with 13 bases between the two ends. Germline lookup yields CDR1 MNHEY and CDR2 SVGAGI. The CDR3 length is 13 residues. Here the CDR3 DNA reads TGTGCCAGCAGTTACTCCAACAGGGCTGAGCAGTACTTC. Translated: CASSYSNRAEQYF.

J is TRBJ1-5 and V is TRBV19, with TRBD1 matching over 7 bases. The CDR3 is 15 amino acids. The germline CDR1 and CDR2 sequences are LNHDA and SQIVND (reference sequence). V was pared by 6 bases and J by 7 bases, with 12 bases of the junction left unmatched. The CDR3 spells CASRPRGQVGQPQHF. CDR3 DNA sequence: TGTGCCAGTAGGCCTAGAGGACAGGTAGGGCAGCCCCAGCATTTT.

Comments on this clone: One junction end disagrees with the germline gene, perhaps due to a read error. The chain combines TRBV19 with TRBJ2-3; D is uncertain. CDR1 LNHDA and CDR2 SQIVND come from the germline V gene (reference sequence). The CDR3 is 15 amino acids. The CDR3 is CASSIGPSSTDTQYF. CDR3 coding DNA: TGTGCCAGTAGCATAGGGCCTTCTAGCACAGATACGCAGTATTTT.

The V gene is TRBV4-1, the J gene TRBJ2-2; D may be TRBD1 (5 bases). Germline V gene sequence: CDR1 MGHRA, CDR2 YSYEKL. The CDR3 is 14 residues long. V gave up 6 bases and J gave up 1 base, with 9 bases separating them. The CDR3 coding sequence is TGCGCCAGCAGTCGTGACAGGAACACCGGGGAGCTGTTTTTT. It translates to CASSRDRNTGELFF.

This clone occurred once. This chain uses TRBV5-1 with TRBJ2-7; maybe TRBD2 (7 bases). V was pared by 4 bases and J by 5 bases, with 19 bases between. The V gene's germline CDR1 is SGHRS and CDR2 YFSETQ. The CDR3 contains 15 residues. This CDR3 reads CASSPGAGERNEQYF. The CDR3 DNA is TGCGCCAGCAGCCCGGGGGCGGGGGAGAGAAACGAGCAGTACTTC.

Comment on this clone: The junction does not match germline at one end; this may be a read error. The J gene is TRBJ2-1, the V gene TRBV7-2; D perhaps matches TRBD1 (6 bases). This CDR3 has 14 residues. Germline V lookup: CDR1 SGHTA, CDR2 FQGNSA. The CDR3 DNA sequence: TGTGCCAGCACCTTAGACAGTCAGGGGAATGAGCAGTTCTTC. As protein: CASTLDSQGNEQFF.

The chain carries TRBV6-5 and TRBJ1-2, with D possibly matching TRBD1 (6 bases). Trimming removed 3 bases from V and 2 bases from J, with 10 bases in between. Germline V gives CDR1 MNHEY, CDR2 SVGAGI. This CDR3 is 14 amino acids long. The CDR3 sequence: CASSYLDRNYGYTF. The CDR3 bases are TGTGCCAGCAGTTATTTAGACAGGAACTATGGCTACACCTTC.

This chain uses TRBV19 with TRBJ1-1; 9 bases are shared with TRBD1. This CDR3 contains 13 residues. Germline CDR1 and CDR2: LNHDA and SQIVND (reference sequence). V was clipped by 6 bases and J by 5 bases; unmatched bases: 4. The DNA for the CDR3 is TGTGCCAGTAGCCGGGACAGGGTAACTGAAGCTTTCTTT. Its protein product is CASSRDRVTEAFF.

The genes are TRBV19 and TRBJ1-2, with D unresolved. Trimming took 3 bases from V and 7 from J, leaving 18 bases between them. This CDR3 contains 15 residues. Germline V CDR1 and CDR2: LNHDA, SQIVND (reference sequence). For the CDR3, the DNA is TGTGCCAGTAGTATCGGTCTATCGGATTTCCGTGGCTACACCTTC. Its protein product is CASSIGLSDFRGYTF.